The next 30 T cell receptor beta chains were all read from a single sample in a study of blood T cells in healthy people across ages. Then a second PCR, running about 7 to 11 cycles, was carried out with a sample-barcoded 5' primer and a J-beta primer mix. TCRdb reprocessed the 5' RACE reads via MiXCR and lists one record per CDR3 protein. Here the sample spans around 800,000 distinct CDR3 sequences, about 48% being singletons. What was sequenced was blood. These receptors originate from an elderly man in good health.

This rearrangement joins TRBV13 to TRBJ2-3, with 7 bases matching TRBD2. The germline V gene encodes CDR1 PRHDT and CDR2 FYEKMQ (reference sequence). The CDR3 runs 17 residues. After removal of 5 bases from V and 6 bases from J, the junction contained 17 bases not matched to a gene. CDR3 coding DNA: TGTGCCAGCAGCCCACGCTGGCTAGCGGATCCAGGGGATACGCAGTATTTT. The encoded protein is CASSPRWLADPGDTQYF.

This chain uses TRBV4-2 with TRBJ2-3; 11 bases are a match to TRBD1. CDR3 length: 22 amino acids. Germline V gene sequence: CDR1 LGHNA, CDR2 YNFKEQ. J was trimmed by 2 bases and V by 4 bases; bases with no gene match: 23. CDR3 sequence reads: CASSLRGTWGQGGKRVTDTQYF. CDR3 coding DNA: TGTGCCAGCAGCCTACGAGGGACATGGGGACAGGGGGGAAAGCGGGTCACAGATACGCAGTATTTT.

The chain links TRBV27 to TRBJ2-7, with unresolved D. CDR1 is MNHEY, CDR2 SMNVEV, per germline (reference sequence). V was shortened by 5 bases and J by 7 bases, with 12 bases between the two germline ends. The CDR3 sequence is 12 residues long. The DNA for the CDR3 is TGTGCCAGCAGTCCTAACGTAGTGGAGCAGTACTTC. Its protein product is CASSPNVVEQYF.

For the CDR3, the DNA is TGCAGTGCCCAGAGGGACAGGGATCAGTTCTTC. This encodes CSAQRDRDQFF. The rearrangement links TRBV20-1 to TRBJ2-1, with 9 bases identical to TRBD1. The germline V gene encodes CDR1 DFQATT and CDR2 SNEGSKA (reference sequence). This CDR3 comprises 11 residues. Trimming cost V 6 bases and J 13 bases; bases outside gene matches: 7.

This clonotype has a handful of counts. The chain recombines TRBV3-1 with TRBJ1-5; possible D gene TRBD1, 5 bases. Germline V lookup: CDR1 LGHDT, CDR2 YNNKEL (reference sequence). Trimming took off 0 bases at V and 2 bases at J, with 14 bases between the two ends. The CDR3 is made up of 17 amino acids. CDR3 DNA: TGTGCCAGCAGCCAAGATGAGGGACCCTGGGGCAATCAGCCCCAGCATTTT. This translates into CASSQDEGPWGNQPQHF.

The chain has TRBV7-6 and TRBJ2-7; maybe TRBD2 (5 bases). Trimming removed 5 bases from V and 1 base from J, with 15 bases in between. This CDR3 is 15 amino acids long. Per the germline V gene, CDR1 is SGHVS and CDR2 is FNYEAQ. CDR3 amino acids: CASSPGMTGSYEQYF. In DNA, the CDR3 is TGTGCCAGCAGCCCCGGGATGACTGGATCCTACGAGCAGTACTTC. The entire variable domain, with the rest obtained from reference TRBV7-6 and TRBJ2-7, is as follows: GAGVSQSPRYKVTKRGQDVALRCDPISGHVSLYWYRQALGQGPEFLTYFNYEAQQDKSGLPNDRFSAERPEGSISTLTIQRTEQRDSAMYRCASSPGMTGSYEQYFGPGTRLTVT.

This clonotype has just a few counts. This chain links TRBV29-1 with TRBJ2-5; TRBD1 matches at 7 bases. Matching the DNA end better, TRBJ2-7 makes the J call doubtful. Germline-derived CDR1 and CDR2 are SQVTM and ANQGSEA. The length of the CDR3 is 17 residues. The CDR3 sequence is CSVTSPRQGLPRNEQYF. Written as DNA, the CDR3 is TGCAGCGTTACCTCTCCCCGACAGGGTCTCCCGAGGAACGAGCAGTACTTC.

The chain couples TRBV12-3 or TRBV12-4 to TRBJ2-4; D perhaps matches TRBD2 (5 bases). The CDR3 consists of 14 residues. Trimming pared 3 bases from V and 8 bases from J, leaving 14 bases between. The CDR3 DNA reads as TGTGCCAGCAGTTTGTCGCCAATGGGAGACATTCAGTACTTC. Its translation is CASSLSPMGDIQYF.

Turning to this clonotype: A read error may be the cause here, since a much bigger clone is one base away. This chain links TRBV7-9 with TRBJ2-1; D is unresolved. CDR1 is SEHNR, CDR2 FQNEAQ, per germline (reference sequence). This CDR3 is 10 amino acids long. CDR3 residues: CSSSLVEQFF. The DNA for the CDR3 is TGTTCCAGCAGCTTAGTTGAGCAGTTCTTC.

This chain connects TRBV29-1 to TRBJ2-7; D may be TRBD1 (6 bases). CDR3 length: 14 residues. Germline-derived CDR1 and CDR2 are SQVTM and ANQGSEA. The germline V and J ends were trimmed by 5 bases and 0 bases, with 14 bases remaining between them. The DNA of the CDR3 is TGCAGCGTTCGGGACACCTGGCGCTCCTACGAGCAGTACTTC. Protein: CSVRDTWRSYEQYF.

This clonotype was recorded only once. The CDR3 DNA reads as TGTGCCATCAGCCCGATACCGGGACGGAGCTACGAGCAGTACTTC. Translating it yields CAISPIPGRSYEQYF. The rearrangement joins TRBV10-3 to TRBJ2-5; possibly TRBD1 or TRBD2 for D (5 bases each). The J call may be mistaken, given a closer DNA end match to TRBJ2-7. Per the germline V gene, CDR1 is ENHRY and CDR2 is SYGVKD. The CDR3 has 15 amino acids.

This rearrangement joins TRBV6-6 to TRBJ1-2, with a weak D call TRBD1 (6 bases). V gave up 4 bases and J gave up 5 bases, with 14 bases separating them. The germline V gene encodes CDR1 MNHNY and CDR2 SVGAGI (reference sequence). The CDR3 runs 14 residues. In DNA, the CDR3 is TGTGCCAGCAGTTCCGGGACAAGAAAATATGGCTACACCTTC. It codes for CASSSGTRKYGYTF.

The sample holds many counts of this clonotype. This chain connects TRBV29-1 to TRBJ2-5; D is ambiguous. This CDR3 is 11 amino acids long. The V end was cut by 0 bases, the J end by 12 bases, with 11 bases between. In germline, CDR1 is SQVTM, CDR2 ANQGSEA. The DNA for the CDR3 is TGCAGCGTTGAAGATTTAGCTGAAAAGTACTTC. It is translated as CSVEDLAEKYF.

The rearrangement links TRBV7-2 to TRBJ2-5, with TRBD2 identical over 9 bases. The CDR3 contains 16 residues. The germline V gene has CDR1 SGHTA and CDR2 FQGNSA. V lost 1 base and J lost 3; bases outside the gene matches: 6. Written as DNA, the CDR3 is TGTGCCAGCAGCTTAGGTAGCGGGAGAGGGGAAGAGACCCAGTACTTC. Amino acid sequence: CASSLGSGRGEETQYF.

CDR3: CASSAGLAGESTETQYF. CDR3 nucleotides: TGCGCCAGCAGCGCCGGACTAGCGGGAGAATCCACGGAGACCCAGTACTTC. V is TRBV5-1 and J is TRBJ2-5, with 13 bases aligning to TRBD2. V was clipped by 4 bases and J by 5 bases; unmatched bases: 11. The CDR3 extends over 17 amino acids. Germline CDR1 reads SGHRS; CDR2 reads YFSETQ.

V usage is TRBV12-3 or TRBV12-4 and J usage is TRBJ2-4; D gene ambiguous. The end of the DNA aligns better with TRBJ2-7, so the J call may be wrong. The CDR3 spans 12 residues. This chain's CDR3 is CASSFNLNEQYF. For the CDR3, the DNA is TGTGCCAGCAGTTTTAATCTGAACGAGCAGTACTTC.

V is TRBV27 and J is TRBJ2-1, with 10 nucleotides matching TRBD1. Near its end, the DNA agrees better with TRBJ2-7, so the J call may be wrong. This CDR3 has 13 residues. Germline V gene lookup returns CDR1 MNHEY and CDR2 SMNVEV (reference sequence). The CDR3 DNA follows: TGTGCCAGCAGAGGGGACAGGGGCCACGAGCAGTACTTC. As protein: CASRGDRGHEQYF.

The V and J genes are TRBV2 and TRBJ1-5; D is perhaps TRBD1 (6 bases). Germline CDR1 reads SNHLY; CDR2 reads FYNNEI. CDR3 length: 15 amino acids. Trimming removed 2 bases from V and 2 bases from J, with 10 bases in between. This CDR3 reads CASSEWAGGNQPQHF. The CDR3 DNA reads TGTGCCAGCAGTGAATGGGCAGGGGGCAATCAGCCCCAGCATTTT.

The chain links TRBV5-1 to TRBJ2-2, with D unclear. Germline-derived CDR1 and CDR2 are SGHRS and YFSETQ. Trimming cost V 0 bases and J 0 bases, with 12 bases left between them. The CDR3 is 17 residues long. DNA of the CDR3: TGCGCCAGCAGCTTGGAGGCTATCGGATCGAACACCGGGGAGCTGTTTTTT. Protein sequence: CASSLEAIGSNTGELFF.

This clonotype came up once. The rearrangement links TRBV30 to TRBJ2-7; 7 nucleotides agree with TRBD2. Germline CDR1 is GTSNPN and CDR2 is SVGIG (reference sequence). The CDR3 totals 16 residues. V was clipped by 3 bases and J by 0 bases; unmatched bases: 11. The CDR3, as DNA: TGTGCCTGGAGCCCTGTGGGGCTAGCGGTCTCCTACGAGCAGTACTTC. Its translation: CAWSPVGLAVSYEQYF.

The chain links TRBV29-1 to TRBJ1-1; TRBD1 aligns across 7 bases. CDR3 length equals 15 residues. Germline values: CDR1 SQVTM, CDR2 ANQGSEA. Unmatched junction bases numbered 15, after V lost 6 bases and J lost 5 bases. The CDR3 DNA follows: TGCAGCGTCCGGGAGGGGACAGCAAGGGGGACTGAAGCTTTCTTT. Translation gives CSVREGTARGTEAFF.

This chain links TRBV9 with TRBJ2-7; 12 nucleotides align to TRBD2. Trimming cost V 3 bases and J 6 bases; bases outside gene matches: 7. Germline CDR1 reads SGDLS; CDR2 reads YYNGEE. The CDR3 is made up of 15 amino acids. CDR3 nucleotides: TGTGCCAGCAGCGCAGGACTAGCGGGATTCCGCGAGCAGTACTTC. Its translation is CASSAGLAGFREQYF.

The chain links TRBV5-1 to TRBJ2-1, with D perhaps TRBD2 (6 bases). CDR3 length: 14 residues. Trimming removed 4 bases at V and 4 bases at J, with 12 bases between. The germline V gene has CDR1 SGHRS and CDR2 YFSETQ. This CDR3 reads CASSDGSGYNEQFF. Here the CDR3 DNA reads TGCGCCAGCAGCGATGGTAGCGGTTACAATGAGCAGTTCTTC.

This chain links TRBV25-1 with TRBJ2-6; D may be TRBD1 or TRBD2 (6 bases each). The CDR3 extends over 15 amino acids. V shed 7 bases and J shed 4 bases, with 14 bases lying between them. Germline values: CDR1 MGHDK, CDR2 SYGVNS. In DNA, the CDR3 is TGTGCCAGCAACGAAGGGGGGCGGGGGGCCAACGTCCTGACTTTC. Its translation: CASNEGGRGANVLTF.

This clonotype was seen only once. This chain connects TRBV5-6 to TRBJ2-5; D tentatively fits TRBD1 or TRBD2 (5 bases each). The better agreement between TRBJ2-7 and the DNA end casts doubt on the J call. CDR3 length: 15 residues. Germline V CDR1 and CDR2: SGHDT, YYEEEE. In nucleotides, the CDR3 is TGTGCCAGCAGCTTACAACCGGGACCTCCGAGCGAGCAGTACTTC. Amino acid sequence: CASSLQPGPPSEQYF.

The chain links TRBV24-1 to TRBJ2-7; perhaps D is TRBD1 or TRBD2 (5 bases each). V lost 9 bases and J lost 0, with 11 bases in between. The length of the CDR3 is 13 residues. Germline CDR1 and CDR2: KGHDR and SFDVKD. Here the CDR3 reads CATAGTPSYEQYF. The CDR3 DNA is TGTGCCACCGCCGGGACGCCCTCCTACGAGCAGTACTTC.

The DNA for the CDR3 is TGTGCCAGCAGTTCGGCGGGAGCCGGGGAGCAGTACTTC. Protein product: CASSSAGAGEQYF. This rearrangement joins TRBV27 to TRBJ2-7; 7 nucleotides agree with TRBD2. V lost 4 bases to trimming and J lost 7 bases; unmatched junction nucleotides: 7. Germline CDR1 is MNHEY and CDR2 is SMNVEV (reference sequence). This CDR3 region has 13 residues.

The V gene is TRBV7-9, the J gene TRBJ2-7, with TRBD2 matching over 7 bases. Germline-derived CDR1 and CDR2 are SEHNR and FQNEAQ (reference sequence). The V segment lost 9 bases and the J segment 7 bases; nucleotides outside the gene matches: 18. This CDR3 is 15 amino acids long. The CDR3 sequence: CARSLGEGRLREQYF. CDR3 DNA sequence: TGTGCCAGGTCACTCGGGGAGGGGCGCCTCCGGGAGCAGTACTTC.

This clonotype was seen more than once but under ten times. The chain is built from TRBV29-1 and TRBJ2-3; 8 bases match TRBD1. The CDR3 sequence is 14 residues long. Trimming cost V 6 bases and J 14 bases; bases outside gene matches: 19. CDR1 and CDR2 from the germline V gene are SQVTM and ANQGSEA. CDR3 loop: CSVGVRGPPGYAYF. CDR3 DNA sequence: TGCAGCGTCGGGGTCAGGGGGCCCCCGGGATACGCGTATTTT.

Here the CDR3 DNA reads TGTGCCATTACAGGGGTCGATCCTCGCGAGCAGTACTTC. Protein: CAITGVDPREQYF. The V and J genes are TRBV2 and TRBJ2-4; TRBD1 agrees at 7 bases. TRBJ2-7 matches the DNA end more closely, so the J call is doubtful. This CDR3 is 13 amino acids long. CDR1 is SNHLY, CDR2 FYNNEI, per germline.